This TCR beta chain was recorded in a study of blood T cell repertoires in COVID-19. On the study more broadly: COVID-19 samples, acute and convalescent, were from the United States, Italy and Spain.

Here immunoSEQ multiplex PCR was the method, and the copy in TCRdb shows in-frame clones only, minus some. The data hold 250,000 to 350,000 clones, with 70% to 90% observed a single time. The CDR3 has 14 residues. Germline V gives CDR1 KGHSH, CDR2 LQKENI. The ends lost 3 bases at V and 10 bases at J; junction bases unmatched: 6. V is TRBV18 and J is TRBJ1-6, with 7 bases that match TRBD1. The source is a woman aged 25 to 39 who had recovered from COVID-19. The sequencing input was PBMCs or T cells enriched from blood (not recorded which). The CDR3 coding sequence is TGTGCCAGCTCACCGGACAGGCTGGGATCACCCCTCCACTTT. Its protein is CASSPDRLGSPLHF.